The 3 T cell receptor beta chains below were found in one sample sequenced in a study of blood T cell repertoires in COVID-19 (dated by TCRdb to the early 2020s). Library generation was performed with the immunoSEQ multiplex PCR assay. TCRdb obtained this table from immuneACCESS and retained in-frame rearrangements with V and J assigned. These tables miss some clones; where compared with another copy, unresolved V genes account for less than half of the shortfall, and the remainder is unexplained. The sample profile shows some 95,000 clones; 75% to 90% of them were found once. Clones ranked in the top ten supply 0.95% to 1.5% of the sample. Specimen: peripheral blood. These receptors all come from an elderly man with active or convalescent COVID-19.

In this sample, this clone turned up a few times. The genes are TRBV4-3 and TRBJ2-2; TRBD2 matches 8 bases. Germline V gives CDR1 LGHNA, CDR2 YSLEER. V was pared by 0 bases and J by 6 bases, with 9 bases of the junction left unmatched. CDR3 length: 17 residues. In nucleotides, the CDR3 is TGCGCCAGCAGCCAAGATGCGTTTGCGGGAGGACCCGGGGAGCTGTTTTTT. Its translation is CASSQDAFAGGPGELFF.

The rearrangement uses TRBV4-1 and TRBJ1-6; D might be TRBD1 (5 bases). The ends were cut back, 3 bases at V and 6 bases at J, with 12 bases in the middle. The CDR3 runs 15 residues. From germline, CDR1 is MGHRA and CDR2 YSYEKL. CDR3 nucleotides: TGCGCCAGCAGCCAGTCCGGGACTACTAATTCACCCCTCCACTTT. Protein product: CASSQSGTTNSPLHF.

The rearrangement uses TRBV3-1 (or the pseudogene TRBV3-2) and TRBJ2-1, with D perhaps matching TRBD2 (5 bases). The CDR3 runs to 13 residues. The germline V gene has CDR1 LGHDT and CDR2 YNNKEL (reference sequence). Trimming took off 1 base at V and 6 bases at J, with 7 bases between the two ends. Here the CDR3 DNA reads TGTGCCAGCAGCCAAGGGACTGCCAATGAGCAGTTCTTC. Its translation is CASSQGTANEQFF.